The clone carrying this T cell receptor beta chain was seen at least ten times. Its antigen is not known. The data stem from a study of identical twins. General observations from the study: Conclusions were drawn cross-sectionally by statistical analysis, without following the same donors.

TCRdb used MiXCR to reprocess the 5' RACE reads, holding one entry per CDR3 protein. This table holds hundreds of thousands of distinct CDR3 sequences, 10% to 15% found once. This CDR3 has 14 amino acids. The V end lost 3 bases, the J end lost 1 base, and 7 bases lay between the germline ends. These same records also appear under a second study, on yellow fever vaccine responses in identical twins.

The sequencing sample was made of PBMCs. The chain carries TRBV12-3 or TRBV12-4 and TRBJ1-5; a possible D gene is TRBD1 (5 bases). This clonotype originated in a woman between 18 and 30 years old in good health. CDR3 loop: CASSLAGSNQPQHF. The DNA of the CDR3 is TGTGCCAGCAGTTTGGCAGGGAGCAATCAGCCCCAGCATTTT.